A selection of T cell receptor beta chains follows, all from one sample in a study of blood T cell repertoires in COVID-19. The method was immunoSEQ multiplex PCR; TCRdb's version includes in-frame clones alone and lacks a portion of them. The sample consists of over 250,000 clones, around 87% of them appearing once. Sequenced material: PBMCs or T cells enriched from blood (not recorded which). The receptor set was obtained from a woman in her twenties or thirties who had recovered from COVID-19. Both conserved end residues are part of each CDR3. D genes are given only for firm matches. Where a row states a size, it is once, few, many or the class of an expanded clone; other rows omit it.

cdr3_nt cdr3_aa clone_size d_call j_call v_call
TGTGCCAGCAGCCCCCGCATGACAGGGAAGGACTATGGCTACACCTTC CASSPRMTGKDYGYTF NA TRBD1 TRBJ1-2 TRBV13
TGCGCCAGCAGCCCTATGTGGACAGGGAACACCGGGGAGCTGTTTTTT CASSPMWTGNTGELFF NA TRBD1 TRBJ2-2 TRBV5-1
TGTGCCAGCAGCTTGATTATGGGGGGCACTGAAGCTTTCTTT CASSLIMGGTEAFF NA NA TRBJ1-1 TRBV5-4
TGCGCCAGCAGCCAAGATCAAGGGGATGCCTATAATTCACCCCTCCACTTT CASSQDQGDAYNSPLHF few NA TRBJ1-6 TRBV4-1
TGTGCCAGCAGTCTTACATCCTACAATGAGCAGTTCTTC CASSLTSYNEQFF NA NA TRBJ2-1 TRBV12-3/TRBV12-4
TGTGCCAGCAGCTTGAGAGGGTCCGGCGTCTATAATTCACCCCTCCACTTT CASSLRGSGVYNSPLHF NA NA TRBJ1-6 TRBV5-5
TGTGCCAGCAGCGTGTCAGGGGCGGGTTATAATTCACCCCTCCACTTT CASSVSGAGYNSPLHF once NA TRBJ1-6 TRBV9
TGTGCCAGTAGTATTAATAGGCCAGGGCCCGGCGGCTACACCTTC CASSINRPGPGGYTF NA NA TRBJ1-2 TRBV19
TGTGCCAGTAGTATCGGGGTTTACACTGAAGCTTTCTTT CASSIGVYTEAFF NA NA TRBJ1-1 TRBV19
TGTGCCAGCGGAGGGGACGTCCATACGCAGTATTTT CASGGDVHTQYF NA NA TRBJ2-3 TRBV28
TGTGCCAGCTCACCTCCGGGACTAGCGGGGGGGGAGCAGTTCTTC CASSPPGLAGGEQFF NA TRBD2 TRBJ2-1 TRBV18
TGCGCCAGCAGCTTACAGGGGGCGTACCAAGAGACCCAGTACTTC CASSLQGAYQETQYF NA TRBD1 TRBJ2-5 TRBV5-1
TGTGCCAGCTCGACCGACAGGAACACTGAAGCTTTCTTT CASSTDRNTEAFF once NA TRBJ1-1 TRBV18
TGTGCCAGCATATCTAGCGGGGGAACCGATGAGCAGTTCTTC CASISSGGTDEQFF NA TRBD2 TRBJ2-1 TRBV3-1/TRBV3-2
TGTGCCAGCAGCAGGGGACAGGGGAACACTGAAGCTTTCTTT CASSRGQGNTEAFF once TRBD1 TRBJ1-1 TRBV6-2/TRBV6-3
TGTGCCAGTAGTATACCCCCATATCAGCCCCAGCATTTT CASSIPPYQPQHF NA NA TRBJ1-5 TRBV19
TGTGCCAGTAGTACCCCGAACAGGGGGGAACCAAATTCACCCCTCCACTTT CASSTPNRGEPNSPLHF NA TRBD1 TRBJ1-6 TRBV19
TGTGCCAGCAGCTTGGCCGGAAGGGGGCGAACTGAAGCTTTCTTT CASSLAGRGRTEAFF NA TRBD1 TRBJ1-1 TRBV5-4
TGTGCCAGTAGTTCTCAATCTAGCAGGGGGCGCGGTGGCTACACCTTC CASSSQSSRGRGGYTF NA TRBD1 TRBJ1-2 TRBV19
TGTGCCAGCAGTGTCGAGGCTAGCGGTAACAATGAGCAGTTCTTC CASSVEASGNNEQFF few TRBD2 TRBJ2-1 TRBV2
TGTGCCAGCAGCCAAGATGAGGCAGGGAATTCACCCCTCCACTTT CASSQDEAGNSPLHF NA NA TRBJ1-6 TRBV3-1/TRBV3-2
TGTGCCAGCAGCTTAGCAACAGGGGAAGGCTACACCTTC CASSLATGEGYTF NA TRBD1 TRBJ1-2 TRBV7-2
TGCGCCAGCAGCCAAGATGGTCCAGATGGCTACACCTTC CASSQDGPDGYTF NA NA TRBJ1-2 TRBV4-3
TGTGCCAGCAGCTCCCAACCCCTAGCGGGGGCCAACAATGAGCAGTTCTTC CASSSQPLAGANNEQFF NA TRBD2 TRBJ2-1 TRBV7-2
TGTGCCAGCCGGGACAGTACTAGGACCGGGGAGCTGTTTTTT CASRDSTRTGELFF NA TRBD1 TRBJ2-2 TRBV27
TGTGCCAGCAGCTTAGACAGGTATCAGGGCCTCCACTTT CASSLDRYQGLHF NA NA TRBJ1-6 TRBV5-4
TGCAGCGTTGAAGTCGGGACAGACTACGAGCAGTACTTC CSVEVGTDYEQYF NA TRBD1 TRBJ2-7 TRBV29-1
TGTGCCAGCAGCTTGGGATCAGGGGGATCCGCCAATCAGCCCCAGCATTTT CASSLGSGGSANQPQHF NA TRBD1 TRBJ1-5 TRBV5-6